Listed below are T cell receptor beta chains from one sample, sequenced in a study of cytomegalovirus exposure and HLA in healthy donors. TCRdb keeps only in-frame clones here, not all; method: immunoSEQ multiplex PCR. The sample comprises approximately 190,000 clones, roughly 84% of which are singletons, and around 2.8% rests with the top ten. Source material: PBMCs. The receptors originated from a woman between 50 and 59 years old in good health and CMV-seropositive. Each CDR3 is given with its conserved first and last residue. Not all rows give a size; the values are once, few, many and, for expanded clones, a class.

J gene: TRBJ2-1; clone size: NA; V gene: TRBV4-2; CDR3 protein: CASSPPGEGAPNEQFF
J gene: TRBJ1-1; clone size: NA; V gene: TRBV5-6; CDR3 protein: CASSLATLRQRNTEAFF
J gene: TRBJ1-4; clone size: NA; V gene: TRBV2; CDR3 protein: CASGRTAVYEKLFF
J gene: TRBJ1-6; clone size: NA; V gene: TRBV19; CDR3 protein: CASSMQTIYNSPLHF
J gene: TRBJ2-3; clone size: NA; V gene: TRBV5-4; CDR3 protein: CASSLGNGRRTDTQYF
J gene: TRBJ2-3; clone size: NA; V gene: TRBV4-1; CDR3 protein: CASSQGPSGGILDTQYF
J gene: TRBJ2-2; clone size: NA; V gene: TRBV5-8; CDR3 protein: CASSSSQGTNTGELFF
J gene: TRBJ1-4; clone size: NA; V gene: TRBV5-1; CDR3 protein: CASTSGTINEKLFF
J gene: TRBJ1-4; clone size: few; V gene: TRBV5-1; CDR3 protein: CASSKGQSATNEKLFF
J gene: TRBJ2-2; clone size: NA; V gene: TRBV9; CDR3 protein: CASTGGFSGELFF
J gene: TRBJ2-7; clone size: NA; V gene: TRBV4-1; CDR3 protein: CASSQDPFQGLSSYEQYF
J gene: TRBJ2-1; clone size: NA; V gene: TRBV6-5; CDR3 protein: CASRAGTGNVNEQFF
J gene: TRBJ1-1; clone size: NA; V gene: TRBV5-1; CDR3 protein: CASSSGLTNTEAFF
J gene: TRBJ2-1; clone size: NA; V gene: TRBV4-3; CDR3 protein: CASSQDLTSGGLSSYNEQFF
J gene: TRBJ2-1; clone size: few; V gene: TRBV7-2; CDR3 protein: CASSPSPGSAVEQFF
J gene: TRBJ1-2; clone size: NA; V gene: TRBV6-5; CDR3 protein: CASTLTGYGYTF
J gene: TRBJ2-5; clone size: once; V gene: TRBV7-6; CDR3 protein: CASSLQGIRQETQYF
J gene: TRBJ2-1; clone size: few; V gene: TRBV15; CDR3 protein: CATSREGGGTYNEQFF
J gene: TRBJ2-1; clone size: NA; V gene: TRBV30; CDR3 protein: CAWTGGWEQFF
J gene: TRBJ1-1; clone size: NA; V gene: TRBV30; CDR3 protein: CAWTQGGSQAFF
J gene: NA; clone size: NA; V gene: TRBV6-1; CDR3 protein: CASTPLSLLSYEQYF
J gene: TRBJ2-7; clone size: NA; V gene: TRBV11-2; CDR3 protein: CASSLATGGYEQYF
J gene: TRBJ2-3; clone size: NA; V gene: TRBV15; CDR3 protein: CATSRGTTANTQYF
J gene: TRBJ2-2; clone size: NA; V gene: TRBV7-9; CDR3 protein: CASSLQGYLDTGELFF
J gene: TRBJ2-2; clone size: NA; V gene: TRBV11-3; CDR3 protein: CASSPSNTGELFF
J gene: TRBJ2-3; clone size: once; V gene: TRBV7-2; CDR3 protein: CASSLGAYTQYF
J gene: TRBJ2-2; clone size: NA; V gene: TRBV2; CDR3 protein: CASSVRGTGELFF
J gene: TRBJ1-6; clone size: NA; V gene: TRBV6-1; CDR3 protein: CASSELTGGGNNSPLHF
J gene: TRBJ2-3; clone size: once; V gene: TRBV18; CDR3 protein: CASSPTGAVTDTQYF
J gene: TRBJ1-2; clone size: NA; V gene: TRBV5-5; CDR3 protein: CASSYGRGGDGYTF
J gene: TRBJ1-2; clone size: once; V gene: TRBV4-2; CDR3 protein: CASSQEGASNYGYTF
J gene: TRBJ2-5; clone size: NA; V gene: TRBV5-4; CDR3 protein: CASSIQRGQQETQYF
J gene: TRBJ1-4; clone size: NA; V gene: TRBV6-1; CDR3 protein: CASRTGSANEKLFF
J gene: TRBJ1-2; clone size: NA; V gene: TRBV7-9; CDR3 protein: CASSLRGGDGGYTF
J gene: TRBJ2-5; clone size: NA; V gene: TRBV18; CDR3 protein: CASSPLEGETQYF
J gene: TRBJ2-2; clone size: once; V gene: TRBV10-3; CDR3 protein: CAIRGTSGVSPGELFF
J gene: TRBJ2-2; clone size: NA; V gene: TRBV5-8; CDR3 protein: CASSPKDREGTGELFF
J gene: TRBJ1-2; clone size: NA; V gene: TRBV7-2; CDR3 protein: CASNLDYRTGGWGYGYTF
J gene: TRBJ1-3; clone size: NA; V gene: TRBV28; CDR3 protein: CASSFSSGQGNTIYF
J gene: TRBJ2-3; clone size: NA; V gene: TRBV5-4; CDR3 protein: CASSLLGAGGLTDTQYF
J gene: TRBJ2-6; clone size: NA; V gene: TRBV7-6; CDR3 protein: CASSLNSGGALGANVLTF
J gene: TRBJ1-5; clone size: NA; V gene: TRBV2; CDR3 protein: CASSEARDQHLSNQPQHF
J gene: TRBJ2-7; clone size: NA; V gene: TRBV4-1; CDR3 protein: CASSQDVTGIYEQYF
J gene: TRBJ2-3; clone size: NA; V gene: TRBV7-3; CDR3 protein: CASSPRGGASADTQYF
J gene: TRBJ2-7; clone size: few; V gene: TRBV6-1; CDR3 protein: CASSVVTAYEQYF
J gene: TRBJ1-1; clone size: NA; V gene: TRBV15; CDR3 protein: CATSREGVLGNTEAFF
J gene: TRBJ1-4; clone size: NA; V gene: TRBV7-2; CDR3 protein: CASGFRGTTPATNEKLFF
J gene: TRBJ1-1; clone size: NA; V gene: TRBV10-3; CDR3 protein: CAIKGTGAVNTEAFF
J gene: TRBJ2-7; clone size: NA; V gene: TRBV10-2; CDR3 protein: CASTRDRGGYEQYF
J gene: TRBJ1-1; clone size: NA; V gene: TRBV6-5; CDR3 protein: CASSTPDRGYTEAFF